These 26 T cell receptor beta chains share one sample of origin, sequenced in a study of CD8+ T cells in alopecia areata. As for treatment: oral pan-JAK inhibitor, 5-10 mg twice daily. Extraction of RNA preceded its reverse transcription into cDNA, which served as the sequencing template. Measured with immunoSEQ multiplex PCR; TCRdb has only the in-frame clones, and not every one. The table records about 200,000 clones, less than 65% of them present only once. The sequenced sample was CD4+ T cells sorted from blood, obtained at week 4, from a patient treated with tofacitinib. The source of these receptors is a human donor with alopecia areata.

This sequence joins TRBV5-1 and TRBJ1-4; D is unresolved. The CDR3 has 14 residues. Germline values: CDR1 SGHRS, CDR2 YFSETQ. V lost 5 bases and J 0 bases, leaving 8 bases between the germline ends. The CDR3 region has the DNA TGCGCCAGCAGGCCAGCGGCAACTAATGAAAAACTGTTTTTT. It translates to CASRPAATNEKLFF.

The chain combines TRBV10-2 with TRBJ2-7; 14 bases fit TRBD2. Trimming took 7 bases from V and 2 from J; bases not matched to a gene: 4. In germline, CDR1 is WSHSY, CDR2 SAAADI. This CDR3 has 15 amino acids. The CDR3 DNA reads TGCGCCAGCACCGGGACTAGCGGGGGACCCTACGAGCAGTACTTC. Protein: CASTGTSGGPYEQYF.

This chain uses TRBV14 with TRBJ2-1; weak D call: TRBD1 (5 bases). V lost 1 base to trimming and J lost 7 bases, with 8 bases between them. This CDR3 region has 13 residues. Germline CDR1 SGHDN, CDR2 FVKESK. CDR3 nucleotide sequence: TGTGCCAGCAGCCAAGGGGCAGGGAATGAGCAGTTCTTC. It codes for CASSQGAGNEQFF.

The V gene is TRBV23-1, the J gene TRBJ1-2; TRBD1 aligns across 7 bases. TRBV23-1 qualifies as an ORF whose function is uncertain. The CDR3 is 10 amino acids. V shed 5 bases and J 14 bases; nucleotides not matched to a gene: 5. CDR3 nucleotides: TGCGCCAGCAGTACAGGGGCAGGGACCTTC. Its protein is CASSTGAGTF.

Of note for this clone: Other DNA sequences in this specimen translate into the identical CDR3. This chain connects TRBV7-9 to TRBJ1-1, with TRBD1 identical over 7 bases. J gave up 3 bases and V 1 base, and 2 bases lay outside the gene matches. Germline V gene data show CDR1 as SEHNR and CDR2 as FQNEAQ (reference sequence). The CDR3 has 14 amino acids. The CDR3 DNA follows: TGTGCCAGCAGCTTAGGACAGGGAGACACTGAAGCTTTCTTT. Its translation: CASSLGQGDTEAFF.

Many counts were recorded for this clone. The chain carries TRBV4-2 and TRBJ2-4; 8 positions agree with TRBD2. The CDR3 is 19 amino acids. Germline loops: CDR1 LGHNA, CDR2 YNFKEQ. V trimming: 0 bases; J trimming: 0 bases; junction bases outside the gene matches: 10. The CDR3 here is CASSQDRASGLGAKNIQYF. In DNA form, the CDR3 reads TGTGCCAGCAGCCAAGATAGGGCTAGCGGGCTCGGAGCCAAAAACATTCAGTACTTC.

In DNA, the CDR3 is TGTGCCAGCAGCTTCGGGGGCGGGACTCCACAGTACGAGCAGTACTTC. This gives the protein CASSFGGGTPQYEQYF. This rearrangement joins TRBV7-2 to TRBJ2-7, with D perhaps being TRBD1 or TRBD2 (6 bases each). Trimming stripped 3 bases from V and 4 bases from J, with 19 bases between. CDR3 size: 16 residues. CDR1 is SGHTA, CDR2 FQGNSA, per germline.

This clone has more than one count but fewer than ten. Other DNA variants within this sample encode the same CDR3. The genes are TRBV7-2 and TRBJ1-1, with TRBD1 identical over 7 bases. The CDR3 covers 13 residues. The germline CDR1 and CDR2 sequences are SGHTA and FQGNSA. The V segment lost 5 bases and the J segment 2 bases; nucleotides outside the gene matches: 2. The CDR3, as DNA: TGTGCCAGCAGCCGACAGGGAAACACTGAAGCTTTCTTT. As protein: CASSRQGNTEAFF.

The V gene is TRBV4-1, the J gene TRBJ2-1, with D tentatively TRBD2 (6 bases). The germline CDR1 and CDR2 sequences are MGHRA and YSYEKL. Trimming cost V 6 bases and J 9 bases, with 18 bases left between them. This CDR3 comprises 14 residues. CDR3 sequence: CASRAVARGGEQFF. CDR3 nucleotide sequence: TGCGCCAGCAGAGCAGTGGCCCGGGGAGGTGAGCAGTTCTTC.

This clone has more than one count but fewer than ten. CDR3 loop: CASSPLSRSGTDTQYF. In nucleotides, the CDR3 is TGCGCCAGCAGCCCCCTTTCCCGGAGCGGCACAGATACGCAGTATTTT. The rearrangement uses TRBV5-1 and TRBJ2-3; no clear D gene. V was cut by 4 bases and J by 1 base, with 16 bases left in between. The germline gives CDR1 SGHRS, CDR2 YFSETQ. The CDR3 extends over 16 amino acids.

This sequence joins TRBV30 and TRBJ2-5; 10 bases are shared with TRBD2. This CDR3 contains 15 residues. V dropped 0 bases and J dropped 5; count of bases not matched to a gene: 6. The germline V gene encodes CDR1 GTSNPN and CDR2 SVGIG (reference sequence). CDR3 in amino acids: CAWSVPAGGPETQYF. In DNA form, the CDR3 reads TGTGCCTGGAGTGTACCAGCGGGAGGGCCGGAGACCCAGTACTTC.

In regard to this clone: The same CDR3 is also encoded by other DNA sequences in this sample. The V and J genes are TRBV30 and TRBJ2-5; either TRBD1 or TRBD2 may supply D (5 bases each). The CDR3 totals 12 residues. V shed 2 bases and J shed 3 bases, with 7 bases lying between them. Germline assignment: CDR1 GTSNPN and CDR2 SVGIG (reference sequence). CDR3 in amino acids: CAWSRGEETQYF. The CDR3 nucleotides are TGTGCCTGGAGTCGAGGGGAAGAGACCCAGTACTTC.

In its sample, this clone was seen a few times. V usage is TRBV9 and J usage is TRBJ1-6; maybe TRBD1 (5 bases). Trimming removed 1 base from V and 10 bases from J, with 12 bases in between. The CDR3 is 14 residues long. Germline-derived CDR1 and CDR2 are SGDLS and YYNGEE. The CDR3 bases are TGTGCCAGCAGCGTAACCATAGGGGAATCACCCCTCCACTTT. It is translated as CASSVTIGESPLHF.

The chain uses TRBV29-1 and TRBJ2-3, with D perhaps TRBD2 (5 bases). Trimming shortened V by 7 bases and J by 3 bases, and 14 bases separated the two germline ends. Germline lookup yields CDR1 SQVTM and CDR2 ANQGSEA. This CDR3 has 13 amino acids. CDR3 DNA sequence: TGCAGCGCCGCCCCGCGGAGGACAGATACGCAGTATTTT. Translation gives CSAAPRRTDTQYF.

V is TRBV27 and J is TRBJ1-6; D is uncertain. The CDR3 covers 15 residues. Germline assignment: CDR1 MNHEY and CDR2 SMNVEV (reference sequence). The V gene lost 3 bases and the J gene lost 0 bases, with 6 bases spanning the gap. CDR3 in DNA: TGTGCCAGCAGTTTTACAAGCTCCTATAATTCACCCCTCCACTTT. Protein product: CASSFTSSYNSPLHF.

The chain couples TRBV9 to TRBJ2-2; D is perhaps TRBD1 or TRBD2 (5 bases each). The CDR3 loop spans 14 amino acids. Trimming shortened V by 0 bases and J by 5 bases, and 8 bases separated the two germline ends. Germline V gives CDR1 SGDLS, CDR2 YYNGEE. The CDR3 protein is CASSVGGGTGELFF. The CDR3 DNA sequence: TGTGCCAGCAGCGTAGGGGGCGGGACCGGGGAGCTGTTTTTT.

The chain carries TRBV30 and TRBJ1-5; D is possibly TRBD1 (5 bases). The CDR3 covers 15 residues. V was shortened by 4 bases and J by 1 base, with 14 bases between the two germline ends. In germline, CDR1 is GTSNPN, CDR2 SVGIG (reference sequence). The chain's CDR3 is CAWTGAGVSNQPQHF. In DNA, the CDR3 is TGTGCCTGGACCGGGGCAGGAGTAAGCAATCAGCCCCAGCATTTT. Drawing the rest from reference TRBV30 and TRBJ1-5, the complete variable domain is SQTIHQWPATLVQPVGSPLSLECTVEGTSNPNLYWYRQAAGRGLQLLFYSVGIGQISSEVPQNLSASRPQDRQFILSSKKLLLSDSGFYLCAWTGAGVSNQPQHFGDGTRLSIL.

The V call is TRBV30, the J call TRBJ2-2; the match to TRBD2 covers 7 bases. Germline lookup yields CDR1 GTSNPN and CDR2 SVGIG (reference sequence). The CDR3 spans 17 residues. After removal of 5 bases from V and 1 base from J, the junction contained 13 bases not matched to a gene. The CDR3 nucleotides are TGTGCCTGGTCGGAAAAACAGCGGGGAAAGAACACCGGGGAGCTGTTTTTT. Its translation is CAWSEKQRGKNTGELFF.

This clone was seen more than once but under ten times. The rearrangement uses TRBV27 and TRBJ2-3, with 7 positions matching TRBD1. CDR1 is MNHEY and CDR2 is SMNVEV in the germline V gene (reference sequence). V was pared by 6 bases and J by 2 bases, with 5 bases of the junction left unmatched. This CDR3 comprises 14 residues. The CDR3 nucleotides are TGTGCCAGCAGCCGGACAGGCTCCACAGATACGCAGTATTTT. Protein: CASSRTGSTDTQYF.

The rearrangement joins TRBV5-6 to TRBJ2-2, with D unresolved. The CDR3 has 14 residues. In germline, CDR1 is SGHDT, CDR2 YYEEEE. V was trimmed by 0 bases and J by 1 base, leaving 4 bases between them. Here the CDR3 DNA reads TGTGCCAGCAGCTTGGGTGGGAACACCGGGGAGCTGTTTTTT. This codes for CASSLGGNTGELFF.

The chain employs TRBV7-2 and TRBJ2-5; 10 bases fit TRBD2. Germline CDR1 SGHTA, CDR2 FQGNSA. V was clipped by 5 bases and J by 5 bases; unmatched bases: 17. The CDR3 length is 18 residues. CDR3: CASSQDRASGGAGETQYF. The DNA of the CDR3 is TGTGCCAGCAGCCAAGATCGGGCCAGCGGGGGGGCCGGTGAGACCCAGTACTTC.

The chain employs TRBV5-1 and TRBJ2-6; TRBD1 matches 9 bases. Germline CDR1 SGHRS, CDR2 YFSETQ. V was clipped by 2 bases and J by 1 base; unmatched bases: 7. The CDR3 spans 18 residues. CDR3 residues: CASSFGTGRRSGANVLTF. As DNA, the CDR3 is TGCGCCAGCAGCTTTGGGACAGGGAGAAGGTCTGGGGCCAACGTCCTGACTTTC.

Many counts were recorded for this clone. This chain uses TRBV19 with TRBJ2-5; possibly TRBD1 for D (6 bases). The CDR3 extends over 12 amino acids. The germline V and J ends were trimmed by 9 bases and 8 bases, with 16 bases remaining between them. Germline lookup yields CDR1 LNHDA and CDR2 SQIVND (reference sequence). This CDR3 is CASRQAGETQYF. DNA for the CDR3: TGTGCCAGCAGACAGGCGGGTGAAACCCAGTACTTC.

The rearrangement uses TRBV19 and TRBJ1-5; no reliable D call. Trimming pared 7 bases from V and 7 bases from J, leaving 17 bases between. The length of the CDR3 is 14 residues. Germline CDR1 is LNHDA and CDR2 is SQIVND (reference sequence). Written as DNA, the CDR3 is TGTGCCAGTACCAACCCACTACATGGGCAGCCCCAGCATTTT. It specifies CASTNPLHGQPQHF. The entire variable domain, with the rest obtained from reference TRBV19 and TRBJ1-5, is as follows: DGGITQSPKYLFRKEGQNVTLSCEQNLNHDAMYWYRQDPGQGLRLIYYSQIVNDFQKGDIAEGYSVSREKKESFPLTVTSAQKNPTAFYLCASTNPLHGQPQHFGDGTRLSIL.

This chain uses TRBV7-2 with TRBJ1-3; D unresolved. Deletions cut 4 bases from V and 3 bases from J, with 16 bases between. Germline V gene data show CDR1 as SGHTA and CDR2 as FQGNSA. CDR3 length: 16 residues. CDR3 nucleotides: TGTGCCAGCAGCTGGATCCCGGGTTTGGGTGGAAACACCATATATTTT. Amino acid sequence: CASSWIPGLGGNTIYF.

The V call is TRBV29-1, the J call TRBJ1-1; D gene uncertain. The CDR3 totals 12 residues. Germline values: CDR1 SQVTM, CDR2 ANQGSEA. With 3 bases removed from V and 1 base from J, the gap between germline ends came to 6 bases. CDR3 DNA: TGCAGCGTTGAGGATGGGAACACTGAAGCTTTCTTT. Encoded protein: CSVEDGNTEAFF. The variable domain in full, completed from reference TRBV29-1 and TRBJ1-1, reads SAVISQKPSRDICQRGTSLTIQCQVDSQVTMMFWYRQQPGQSLTLIATANQGSEATYESGFVIDKFPISRPNLTFSTLTVSNMSPEDSSIYLCSVEDGNTEAFFGQGTRLTVV.